Each of the 3 T cell receptor beta chains below was sequenced from the same sample in a study of naive and memory T cell subsets. Two oligonucleotides, mixed equimolar, formed the beta constant-region primer covering TRBC1 and TRBC2. Ligated cDNA was amplified by four rounds of PCR with nested alpha and beta constant-region primers and SP2. TCRdb re-analysed the UMI-ligation and nested PCR reads in MiXCR, keeping a single row per CDR3 protein. The sample contains some 16,000 distinct CDR3 sequences, roughly 10% of which appear only once. The sequenced material came from central memory CD8+ T cells from blood. The receptors stem from a human donor in good health.

This clonotype appeared many times. The chain uses TRBV6-2 or TRBV6-3 and TRBJ2-6; D is uncertain. Deletions cut 7 bases from V and 0 bases from J, with 10 bases between. In germline, CDR1 is MNHEY, CDR2 SVGEGT. This CDR3 contains 15 residues. CDR3 nucleotide sequence: TGTGCCAGCACACGGACCTTCTCTGGGGCCAACGTCCTGACTTTC. This gives the protein CASTRTFSGANVLTF.

This clonotype was observed many times. The chain recombines TRBV5-6 with TRBJ1-1; no firm D call. V was trimmed by 2 bases and J by 7 bases, leaving 6 bases between them. This CDR3 spans 11 amino acids. Germline values: CDR1 SGHDT, CDR2 YYEEEE. As DNA, the CDR3 is TGTGCCAGCAGCTTCCCGAATGAAGCTTTCTTT. This gives the protein CASSFPNEAFF. Full variable domain (rest looked up from reference TRBV5-6 and TRBJ1-1): DAGVTQSPTHLIKTRGQQVTLRCSPKSGHDTVSWYQQALGQGPQFIFQYYEEEERQRGNFPDRFSGHQFPNYSSELNVNALLLGDSALYLCASSFPNEAFFGQGTRLTVV.

In this sample, this clonotype turned up a few times. The J gene is TRBJ2-1, the V gene TRBV7-9; TRBD2 aligns across 7 bases. The J segment lost 5 bases and the V segment lost 3 bases, leaving 7 bases of the junction unmatched. Germline V gene data show CDR1 as SEHNR and CDR2 as FQNEAQ (reference sequence). The CDR3 is made up of 15 amino acids. The CDR3 spells CASSLSQREDNEQFF. The DNA for the CDR3 is TGTGCCAGCAGCTTGAGCCAGCGGGAAGACAATGAGCAGTTCTTC.